This T cell receptor beta chain was sequenced in a study of blood T cell repertoires in COVID-19. Whole-study context: Sample material is recorded as cDNA or gDNA derived from T cells, B-cell-depleted T cells, or PBMCs.

Germline loops: CDR1 SGHRS, CDR2 YFSETQ. V lost 3 bases and J lost 6; bases outside the gene matches: 9. The CDR3 runs to 15 residues. TCRdb's copy holds only in-frame clones and misses some; the assay was immunoSEQ multiplex PCR. The sample has 120,000 to 150,000 clones, 88% seen once; the top ten hold under 12%. The chain links TRBV5-1 to TRBJ2-3; TRBD2 matches at 8 bases. This TCR came from a man in his 60s with active or convalescent COVID-19. The sample comprised peripheral blood. The CDR3 spells CASSSRGGFRDTQYF. CDR3 in DNA: TGCGCCAGCAGCTCCCGGGGGGGGTTTAGGGATACGCAGTATTTT.